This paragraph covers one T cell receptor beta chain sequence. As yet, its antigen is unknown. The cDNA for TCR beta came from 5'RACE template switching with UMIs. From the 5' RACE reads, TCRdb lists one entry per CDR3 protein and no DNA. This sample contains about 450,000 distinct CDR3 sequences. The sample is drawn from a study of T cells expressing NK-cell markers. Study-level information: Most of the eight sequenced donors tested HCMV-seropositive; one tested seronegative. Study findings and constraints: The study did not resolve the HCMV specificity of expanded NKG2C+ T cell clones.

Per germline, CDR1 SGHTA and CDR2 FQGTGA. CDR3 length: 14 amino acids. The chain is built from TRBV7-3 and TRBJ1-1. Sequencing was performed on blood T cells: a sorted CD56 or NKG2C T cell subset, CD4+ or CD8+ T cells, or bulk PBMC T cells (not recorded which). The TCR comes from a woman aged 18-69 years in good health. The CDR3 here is CASSLRADHTEAFF.